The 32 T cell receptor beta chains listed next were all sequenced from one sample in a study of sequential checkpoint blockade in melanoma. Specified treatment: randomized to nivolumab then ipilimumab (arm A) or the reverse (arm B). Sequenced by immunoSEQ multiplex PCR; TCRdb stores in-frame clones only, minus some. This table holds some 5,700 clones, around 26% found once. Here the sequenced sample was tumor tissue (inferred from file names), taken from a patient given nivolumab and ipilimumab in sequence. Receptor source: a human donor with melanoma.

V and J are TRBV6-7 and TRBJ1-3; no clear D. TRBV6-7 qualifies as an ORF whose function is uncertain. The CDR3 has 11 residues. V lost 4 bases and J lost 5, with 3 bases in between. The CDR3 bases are TGTGCCAGCAGTTTCCGAAACACCATATATTTT. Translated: CASSFRNTIYF.

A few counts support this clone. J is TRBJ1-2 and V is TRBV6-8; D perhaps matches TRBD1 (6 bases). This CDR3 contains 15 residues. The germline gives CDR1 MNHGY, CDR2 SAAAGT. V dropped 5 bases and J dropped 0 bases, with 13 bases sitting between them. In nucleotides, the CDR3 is TGTGCCAGCAGTGAGGGACATTTCGCTAACTATGGCTACACCTTC. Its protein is CASSEGHFANYGYTF.

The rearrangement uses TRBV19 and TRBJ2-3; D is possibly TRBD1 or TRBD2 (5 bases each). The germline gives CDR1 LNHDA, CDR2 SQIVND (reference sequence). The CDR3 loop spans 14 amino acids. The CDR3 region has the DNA TGTGCTTCCCGGGGCGGTCGTCTAGCAGATACGCAGTATTTT. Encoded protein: CASRGGRLADTQYF.

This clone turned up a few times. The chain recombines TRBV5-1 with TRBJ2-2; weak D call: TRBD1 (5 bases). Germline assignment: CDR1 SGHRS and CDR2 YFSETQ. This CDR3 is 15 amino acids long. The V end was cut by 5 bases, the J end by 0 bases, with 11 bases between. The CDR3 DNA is TGCGCCAGCAGAGAAGGGGCGCCGAACACCGGGGAGCTGTTTTTT. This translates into CASREGAPNTGELFF.

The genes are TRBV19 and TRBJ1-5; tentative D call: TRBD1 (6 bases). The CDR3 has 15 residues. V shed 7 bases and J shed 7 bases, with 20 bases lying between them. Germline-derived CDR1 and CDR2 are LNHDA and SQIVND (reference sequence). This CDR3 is CASTLLGGIRQPQHF. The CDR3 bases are TGTGCCAGTACCCTCTTAGGGGGGATTCGGCAGCCCCAGCATTTT.

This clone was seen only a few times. CDR3 nucleotides: TGTGCCAGTACCCGGACTAGCGGGAGAACCTACAATGAGCAGTTCTTC. Translating it yields CASTRTSGRTYNEQFF. This chain joins TRBV19 and TRBJ2-1; 13 bases map to TRBD2. The CDR3 is 16 residues long. Germline V lookup: CDR1 LNHDA, CDR2 SQIVND (reference sequence). V trimming: 7 bases; J trimming: 2 bases; junction bases outside the gene matches: 5.

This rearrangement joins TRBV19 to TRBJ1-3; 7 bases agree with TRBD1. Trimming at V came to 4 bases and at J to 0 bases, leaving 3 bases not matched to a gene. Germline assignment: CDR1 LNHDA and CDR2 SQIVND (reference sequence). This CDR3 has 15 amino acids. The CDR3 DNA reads TGTGCCAGTAGTACGGACAGGAGCTCTGGAAACACCATATATTTT. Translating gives CASSTDRSSGNTIYF.

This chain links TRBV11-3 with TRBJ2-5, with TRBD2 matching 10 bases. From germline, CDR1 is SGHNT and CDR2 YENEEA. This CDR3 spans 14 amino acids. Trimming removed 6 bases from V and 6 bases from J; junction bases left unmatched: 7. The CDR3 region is CASSPSGGAQTQYF. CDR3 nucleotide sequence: TGTGCCAGCAGTCCGAGCGGGGGGGCGCAGACCCAGTACTTC.

CDR3 nucleotide sequence: TGTGCCAGCTCAACCCCCCCCGAGAAGGGCCAGCGGGGGGGCTCGGCAGATACGCAGTATTTT. Amino acid sequence: CASSTPPEKGQRGGSADTQYF. V usage is TRBV18 and J usage is TRBJ2-3; TRBD2 agrees at 10 bases. Germline V gene lookup returns CDR1 KGHSH and CDR2 LQKENI. The junction had 24 bases not matched to a gene; V was cut back by 5 bases and J by 4 bases. There are 21 residues in the CDR3.

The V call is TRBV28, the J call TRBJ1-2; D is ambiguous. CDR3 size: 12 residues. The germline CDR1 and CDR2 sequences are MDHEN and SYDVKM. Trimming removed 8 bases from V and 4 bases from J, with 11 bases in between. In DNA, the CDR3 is TGTGCCAGCGCGTTAGACCGCTATGGCTACACCTTC. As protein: CASALDRYGYTF.

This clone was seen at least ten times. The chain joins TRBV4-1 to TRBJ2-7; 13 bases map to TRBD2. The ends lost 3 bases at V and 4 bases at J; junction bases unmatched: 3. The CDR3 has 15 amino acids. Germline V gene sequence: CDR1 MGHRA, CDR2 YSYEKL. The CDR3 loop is CASSHTSGGGYEQYF. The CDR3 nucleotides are TGCGCCAGCAGCCATACTAGCGGGGGGGGTTACGAGCAGTACTTC.

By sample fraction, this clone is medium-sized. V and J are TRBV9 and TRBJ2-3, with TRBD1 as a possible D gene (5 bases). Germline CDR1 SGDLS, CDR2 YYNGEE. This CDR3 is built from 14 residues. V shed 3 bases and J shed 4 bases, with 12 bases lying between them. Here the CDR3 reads CASSATQGPDTQYF. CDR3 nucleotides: TGTGCCAGCAGCGCAACGCAGGGTCCAGATACGCAGTATTTT.

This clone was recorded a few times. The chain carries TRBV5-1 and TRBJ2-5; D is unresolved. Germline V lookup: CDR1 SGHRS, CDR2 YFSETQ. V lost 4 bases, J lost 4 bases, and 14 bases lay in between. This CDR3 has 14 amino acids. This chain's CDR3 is CASSESISRETQYF. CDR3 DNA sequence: TGCGCCAGCAGCGAATCGATTTCGCGAGAGACCCAGTACTTC.

Here the CDR3 reads CASSTGQGEAFF. The CDR3 bases are TGTGCCAGCTCAACCGGACAGGGTGAAGCTTTCTTT. The V call is TRBV18, the J call TRBJ1-1; 8 nucleotides match TRBD1. Unmatched junction bases numbered 3, after V lost 5 bases and J lost 7 bases. The germline CDR1 and CDR2 sequences are KGHSH and LQKENI. The CDR3 runs to 12 residues. The variable domain in full, with the rest retrieved from reference TRBV18 and TRBJ1-1, is NAGVMQNPRHLVRRRGQEARLRCSPMKGHSHVYWYRQLPEEGLKFMVYLQKENIIDESGMPKERFSAEFPKEGPSILRIQQVVRGDSAAYFCASSTGQGEAFFGQGTRLTVV.

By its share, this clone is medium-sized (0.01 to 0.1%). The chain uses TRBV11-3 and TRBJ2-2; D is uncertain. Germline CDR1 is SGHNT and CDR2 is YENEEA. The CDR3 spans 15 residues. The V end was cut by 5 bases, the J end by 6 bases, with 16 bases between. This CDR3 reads CASSPGPLVAGELFF. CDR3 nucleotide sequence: TGTGCCAGCAGCCCTGGGCCCCTTGTAGCCGGGGAGCTGTTTTTT.

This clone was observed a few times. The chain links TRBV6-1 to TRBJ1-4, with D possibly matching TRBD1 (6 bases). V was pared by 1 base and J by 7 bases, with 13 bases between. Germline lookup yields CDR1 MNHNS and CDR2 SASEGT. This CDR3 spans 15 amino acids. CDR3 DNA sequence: TGTGCCAGCAGTGAAGTTCGGGGGGCTGGTGAAAAACTGTTTTTT. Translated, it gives CASSEVRGAGEKLFF.

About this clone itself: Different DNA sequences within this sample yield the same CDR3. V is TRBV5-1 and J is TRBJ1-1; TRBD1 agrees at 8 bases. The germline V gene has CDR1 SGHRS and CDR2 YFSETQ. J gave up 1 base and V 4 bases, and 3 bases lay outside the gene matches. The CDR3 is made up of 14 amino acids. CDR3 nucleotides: TGCGCCAGCAGCCCCGGGACAGGGAACACTGAAGCTTTCTTT. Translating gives CASSPGTGNTEAFF.

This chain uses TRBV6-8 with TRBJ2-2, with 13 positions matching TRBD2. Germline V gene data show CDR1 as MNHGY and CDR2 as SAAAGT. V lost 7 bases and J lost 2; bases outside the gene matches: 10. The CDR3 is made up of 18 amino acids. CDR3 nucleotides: TGTGCCAGCACGGAACCGGGACTAGCGGGGCCAAACACCGGGGAGCTGTTTTTT. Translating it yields CASTEPGLAGPNTGELFF.

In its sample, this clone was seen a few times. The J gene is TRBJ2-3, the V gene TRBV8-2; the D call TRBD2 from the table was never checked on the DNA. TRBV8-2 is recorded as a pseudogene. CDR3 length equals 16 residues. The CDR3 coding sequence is TGTGCCAGCCGCCCCTCCGGGGGACTAGCCTCAGATACGCAGTATTTT. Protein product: CASRPSGGLASDTQYF.

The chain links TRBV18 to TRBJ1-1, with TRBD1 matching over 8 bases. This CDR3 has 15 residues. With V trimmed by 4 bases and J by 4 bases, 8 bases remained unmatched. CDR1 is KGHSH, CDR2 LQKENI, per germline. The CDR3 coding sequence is TGTGCCAGCTCACTTATGACAGGGGAGGGCACTGAAGCTTTCTTT. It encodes CASSLMTGEGTEAFF. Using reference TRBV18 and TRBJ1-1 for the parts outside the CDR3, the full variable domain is NAGVMQNPRHLVRRRGQEARLRCSPMKGHSHVYWYRQLPEEGLKFMVYLQKENIIDESGMPKERFSAEFPKEGPSILRIQQVVRGDSAAYFCASSLMTGEGTEAFFGQGTRLTVV.

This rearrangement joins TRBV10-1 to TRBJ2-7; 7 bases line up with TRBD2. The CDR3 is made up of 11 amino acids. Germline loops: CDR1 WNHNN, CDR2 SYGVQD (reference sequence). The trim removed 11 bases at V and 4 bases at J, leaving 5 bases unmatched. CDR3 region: CAGGGLYEQYF. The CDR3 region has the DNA TGCGCCGGGGGGGGTCTTTACGAGCAGTACTTC.

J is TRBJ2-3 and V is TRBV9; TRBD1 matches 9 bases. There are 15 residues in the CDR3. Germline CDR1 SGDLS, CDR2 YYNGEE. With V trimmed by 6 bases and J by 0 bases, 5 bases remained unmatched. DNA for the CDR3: TGTGCCAGCACCCTACAGGGGGCTAGCACAGATACGCAGTATTTT. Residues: CASTLQGASTDTQYF.

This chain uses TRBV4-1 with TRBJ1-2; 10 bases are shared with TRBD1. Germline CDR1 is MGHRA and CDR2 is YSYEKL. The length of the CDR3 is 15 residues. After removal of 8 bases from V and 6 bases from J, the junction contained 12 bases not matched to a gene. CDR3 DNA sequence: TGCGCCAGCTCCACCGGGACAGGGGAGTGGGATGGCTACACCTTC. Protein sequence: CASSTGTGEWDGYTF.

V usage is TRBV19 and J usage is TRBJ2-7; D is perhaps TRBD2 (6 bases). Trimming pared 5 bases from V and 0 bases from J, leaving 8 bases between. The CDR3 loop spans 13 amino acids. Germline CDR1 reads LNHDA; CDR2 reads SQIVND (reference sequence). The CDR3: CASSRETSYEQYF. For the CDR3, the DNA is TGTGCCAGTAGTCGGGAGACCTCCTACGAGCAGTACTTC.

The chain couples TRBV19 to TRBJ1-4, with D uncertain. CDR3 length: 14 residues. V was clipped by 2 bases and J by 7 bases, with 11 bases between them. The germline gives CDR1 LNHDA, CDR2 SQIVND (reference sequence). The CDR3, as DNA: TGTGCCAGTAGTATACAGGATAATGGTGAAAAACTGTTTTTT. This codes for CASSIQDNGEKLFF.

The CDR3 is CASSPRAGDGYTF. DNA of the CDR3: TGTGCCAGCTCACCTAGAGCAGGGGATGGCTACACCTTC. The chain joins TRBV18 to TRBJ1-2, with D tentatively TRBD1 (6 bases). The CDR3 length is 13 residues. With 3 bases removed from V and 6 bases from J, the gap between germline ends came to 11 bases. The germline CDR1 and CDR2 sequences are KGHSH and LQKENI.

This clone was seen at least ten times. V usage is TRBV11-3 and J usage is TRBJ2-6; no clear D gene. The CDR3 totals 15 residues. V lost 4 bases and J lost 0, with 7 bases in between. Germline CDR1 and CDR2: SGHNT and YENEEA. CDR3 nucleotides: TGTGCCAGCAGCTCGAAAGTCTCTGGGGCCAACGTCCTGACTTTC. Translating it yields CASSSKVSGANVLTF.

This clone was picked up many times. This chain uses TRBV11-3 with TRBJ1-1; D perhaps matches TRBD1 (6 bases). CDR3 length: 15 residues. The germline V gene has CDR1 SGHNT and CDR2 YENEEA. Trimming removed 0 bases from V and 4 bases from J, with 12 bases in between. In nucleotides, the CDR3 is TGTGCCAGCAGCTTAGAGGGGGCGCAGAGCACTGAAGCTTTCTTT. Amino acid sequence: CASSLEGAQSTEAFF.

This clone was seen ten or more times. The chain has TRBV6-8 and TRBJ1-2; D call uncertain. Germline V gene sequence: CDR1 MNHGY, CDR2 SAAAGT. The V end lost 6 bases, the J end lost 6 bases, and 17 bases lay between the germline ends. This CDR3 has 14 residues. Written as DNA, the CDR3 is TGTGCCAGCAGCACCACCGGGCCAGGACATGGCTACACCTTC. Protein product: CASSTTGPGHGYTF.

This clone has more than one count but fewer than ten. This CDR3 reads CAQKGGQDGYTF. DNA of the CDR3: TGTGCCCAAAAAGGGGGGCAGGATGGCTACACCTTC. The V gene is TRBV30, the J gene TRBJ1-2; D perhaps matches TRBD1 (6 bases). The length of the CDR3 is 12 residues. The germline V gene encodes CDR1 GTSNPN and CDR2 SVGIG (reference sequence). The ends were cut back, 8 bases at V and 6 bases at J, with 16 bases in the middle.

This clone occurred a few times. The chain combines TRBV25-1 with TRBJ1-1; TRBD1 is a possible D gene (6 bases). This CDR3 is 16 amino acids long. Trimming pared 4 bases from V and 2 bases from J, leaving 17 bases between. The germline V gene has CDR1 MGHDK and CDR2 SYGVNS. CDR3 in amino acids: CASSGLGTPRNTEAFF. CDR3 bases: TGTGCCAGCAGTGGGCTCGGGACACCCAGAAACACTGAAGCTTTCTTT. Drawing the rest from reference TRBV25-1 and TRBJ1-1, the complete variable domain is EADIYQTPRYLVIGTGKKITLECSQTMGHDKMYWYQQDPGMELHLIHYSYGVNSTEKGDLSSESTVSRIRTEHFPLTLESARPSHTSQYLCASSGLGTPRNTEAFFGQGTRLTVV.

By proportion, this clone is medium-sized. The CDR3 bases are TGTGCCAGCAGATCTCGGGAGAATTCACCCCTCCACTTT. It encodes CASRSRENSPLHF. The genes are TRBV28 and TRBJ1-6; D gene uncertain. Trimming removed 6 bases from V and 7 bases from J, with 10 bases in between. CDR1 is MDHEN, CDR2 SYDVKM, per germline. This CDR3 spans 13 amino acids.